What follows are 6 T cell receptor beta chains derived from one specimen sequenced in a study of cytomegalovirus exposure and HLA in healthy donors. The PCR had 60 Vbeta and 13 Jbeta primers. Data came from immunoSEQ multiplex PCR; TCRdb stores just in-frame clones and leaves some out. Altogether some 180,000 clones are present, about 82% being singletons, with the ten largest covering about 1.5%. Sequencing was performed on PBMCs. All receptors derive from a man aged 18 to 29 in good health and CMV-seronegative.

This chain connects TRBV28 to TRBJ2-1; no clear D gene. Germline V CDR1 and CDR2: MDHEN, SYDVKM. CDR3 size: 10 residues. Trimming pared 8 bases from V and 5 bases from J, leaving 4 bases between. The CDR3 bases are TGTGCCAGCGGGCACAATGAGCAGTTCTTC. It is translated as CASGHNEQFF. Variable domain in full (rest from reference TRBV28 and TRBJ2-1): DVKVTQSSRYLVKRTGEKVFLECVQDMDHENMFWYRQDPGLGLRLIYFSYDVKMKEKGDIPEGYSVSREKKERFSLILESASTNQTSMYLCASGHNEQFFGPGTRLTVL.

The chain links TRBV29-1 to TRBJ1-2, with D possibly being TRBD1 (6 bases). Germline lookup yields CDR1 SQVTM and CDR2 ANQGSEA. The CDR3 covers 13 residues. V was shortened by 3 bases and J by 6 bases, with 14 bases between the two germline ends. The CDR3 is CSVDTTNRDGYTF. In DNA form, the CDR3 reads TGCAGCGTTGATACAACGAACAGGGATGGCTACACCTTC.

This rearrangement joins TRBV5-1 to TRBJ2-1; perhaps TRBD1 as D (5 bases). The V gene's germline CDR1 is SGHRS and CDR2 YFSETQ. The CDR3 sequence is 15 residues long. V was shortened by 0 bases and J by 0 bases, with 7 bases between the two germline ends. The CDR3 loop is CASSLAQGSYNEQFF. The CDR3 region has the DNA TGCGCCAGCAGCTTGGCTCAGGGCTCCTACAATGAGCAGTTCTTC.

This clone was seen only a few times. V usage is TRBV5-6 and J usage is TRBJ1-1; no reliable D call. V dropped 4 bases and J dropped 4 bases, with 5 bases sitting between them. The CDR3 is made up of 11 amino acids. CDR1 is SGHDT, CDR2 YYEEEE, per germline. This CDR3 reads CASSTSTEAFF. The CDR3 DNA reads TGTGCCAGCAGCACGAGCACTGAAGCTTTCTTT.

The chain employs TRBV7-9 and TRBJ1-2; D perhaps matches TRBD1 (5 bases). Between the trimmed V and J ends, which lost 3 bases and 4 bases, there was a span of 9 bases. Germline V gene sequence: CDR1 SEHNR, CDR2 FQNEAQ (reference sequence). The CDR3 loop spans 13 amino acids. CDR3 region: CASSLGGVYGYTF. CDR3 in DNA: TGTGCCAGCAGCTTGGGAGGGGTCTATGGCTACACCTTC. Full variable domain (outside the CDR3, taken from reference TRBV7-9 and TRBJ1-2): DTGVSQNPRHKITKRGQNVTFRCDPISEHNRLYWYRQTLGQGPEFLTYFQNEAQLEKSRLLSDRFSAERPKGSFSTLEIQRTEQGDSAMYLCASSLGGVYGYTFGSGTRLTVV.

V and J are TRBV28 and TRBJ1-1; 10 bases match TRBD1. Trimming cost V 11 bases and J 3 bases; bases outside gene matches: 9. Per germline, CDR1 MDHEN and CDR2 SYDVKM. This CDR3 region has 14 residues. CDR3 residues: CASTRQGADTEAFF. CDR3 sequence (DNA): TGTGCCTCGACTCGACAGGGGGCGGACACTGAAGCTTTCTTT.